The next 8 T cell receptor beta chains were all read from a single sample in a study of OX40 agonist ivuxolimab in advanced cancers. Using immunoSEQ multiplex PCR, the repertoire was profiled, and TCRdb retains in-frame clones only, with some absent. This sample has roughly 20,000 clones, with roughly 72% found just once. The sequenced sample was CD4+ or CD8+ T cells sorted from blood, obtained in a trial of the OX40 agonist ivuxolimab. The receptor set was obtained from an adult with an advanced solid tumor such as melanoma, head and neck, liver or kidney cancer.

The chain couples TRBV7-6 to TRBJ1-1, with no clear D. The CDR3 contains 13 residues. Per the germline V gene, CDR1 is SGHVS and CDR2 is FNYEAQ. V lost 3 bases and J 0 bases, leaving 5 bases between the germline ends. Here the CDR3 reads CASSLGMNTEAFF. The CDR3 nucleotides read TGTGCCAGCAGCTTGGGCATGAACACTGAAGCTTTCTTT.

This rearrangement joins TRBV7-9 to TRBJ2-1; 11 positions match TRBD2. With V trimmed by 6 bases and J by 7 bases, 8 bases remained unmatched. Germline assignment: CDR1 SEHNR and CDR2 FQNEAQ (reference sequence). The CDR3 totals 15 residues. The CDR3 is CASSYAWTSGNEQFF. CDR3 nucleotides: TGTGCCAGCAGTTATGCGTGGACTAGCGGGAATGAGCAGTTCTTC.

This chain uses TRBV28 with TRBJ2-1; a possible D gene is TRBD2 (6 bases). Trimming removed 7 bases at V and 8 bases at J, with 24 bases between. CDR1 MDHEN and CDR2 SYDVKM come from the germline V gene. The CDR3 is 16 residues long. The CDR3 region has the DNA TGTGCCAGCAAACCCCTACGGGACTTAATGGGCGATGAGCAGTTCTTC. It translates to CASKPLRDLMGDEQFF.

This clone counts as hyperexpanded. The CDR3 nucleotides are TGTGCCAGCAGTTTAATCTATAATTCACCCCTCCACTTT. Protein: CASSLIYNSPLHF. The rearrangement uses TRBV27 and TRBJ1-6; the D is unclear. CDR3 length equals 13 residues. The germline gives CDR1 MNHEY, CDR2 SMNVEV (reference sequence). V lost 2 bases, J lost 3 bases, and 2 bases lay in between.

The V and J genes are TRBV14 and TRBJ2-1, with D uncertain. CDR3 length: 15 amino acids. Per the germline V gene, CDR1 is SGHDN and CDR2 is FVKESK. Trimming took 1 base from V and 5 from J, leaving 12 bases between them. The DNA of the CDR3 is TGTGCCAGCAGCCAAGTAGGTGGGGTCCACAATGAGCAGTTCTTC. Encoded protein: CASSQVGGVHNEQFF.

The rearrangement links TRBV14 to TRBJ1-2; D is perhaps TRBD1 (5 bases). This CDR3 region has 14 residues. The ends were cut back, 4 bases at V and 4 bases at J, with 13 bases in the middle. Germline-derived CDR1 and CDR2 are SGHDN and FVKESK. Here the CDR3 DNA reads TGTGCCAGCAGCCCCCATTCAAGGGGCTATGGCTACACCTTC. It encodes CASSPHSRGYGYTF.

The V and J genes are TRBV19 and TRBJ2-3; D may correspond to TRBD1 or TRBD2 (5 bases each). V was cut by 1 base and J by 3 bases, with 17 bases left in between. CDR1 and CDR2 from the germline V gene are LNHDA and SQIVND (reference sequence). CDR3 size: 17 residues. CDR3 coding DNA: TGTGCCAGTAGTATAGTTGGGGCAGCGGTAGGGACAGATACGCAGTATTTT. Translated: CASSIVGAAVGTDTQYF.

This chain connects TRBV5-6 to TRBJ2-1, with unresolved D. Deletions cut 4 bases from V and 4 bases from J, with 12 bases between. Germline V gene lookup returns CDR1 SGHDT and CDR2 YYEEEE. The CDR3 is made up of 14 amino acids. The DNA for the CDR3 is TGTGCCAGCAGCACGGCTCTTGCGTACAATGAGCAGTTCTTC. Its protein is CASSTALAYNEQFF. The whole variable domain, remainder taken from reference TRBV5-6 and TRBJ2-1, is DAGVTQSPTHLIKTRGQQVTLRCSPKSGHDTVSWYQQALGQGPQFIFQYYEEEERQRGNFPDRFSGHQFPNYSSELNVNALLLGDSALYLCASSTALAYNEQFFGPGTRLTVL.